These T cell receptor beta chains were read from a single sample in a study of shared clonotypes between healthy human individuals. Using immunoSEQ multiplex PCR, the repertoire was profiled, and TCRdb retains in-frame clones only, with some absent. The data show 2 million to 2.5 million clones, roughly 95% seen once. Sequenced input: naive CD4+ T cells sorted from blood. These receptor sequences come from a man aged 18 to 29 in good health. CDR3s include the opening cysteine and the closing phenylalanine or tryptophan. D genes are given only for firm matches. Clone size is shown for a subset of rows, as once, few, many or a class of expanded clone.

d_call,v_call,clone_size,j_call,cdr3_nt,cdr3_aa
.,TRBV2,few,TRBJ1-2,TGTGCCAGCAGGCCTAGGGCCGACTATGGCTACACCTTC,CASRPRADYGYTF
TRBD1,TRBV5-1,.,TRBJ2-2,TGCGCCAGCAGAGGGACAGGGGGTTCCACCGGGGAGCTGTTTTTT,CASRGTGGSTGELFF
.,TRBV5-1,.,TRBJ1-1,TGCGCCAGCAGCTTCACGAGGGGAGGGCAGAGCACTGAAGCTTTCTTT,CASSFTRGGQSTEAFF
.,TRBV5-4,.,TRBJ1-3,TGTGCCAGCAGCTTGGCCGGGACCCTGGGGAGCACCATATATTTT,CASSLAGTLGSTIYF
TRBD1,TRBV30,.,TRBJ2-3,TGTGCCTGGACGCAACAGGGGTACACAGATACGCAGTATTTT,CAWTQQGYTDTQYF
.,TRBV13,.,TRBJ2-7,TGTGCCAGCAGCTTAAGGGGACCGCCCTCCTACGAGCAGTACTTC,CASSLRGPPSYEQYF
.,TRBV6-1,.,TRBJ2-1,TGTGCCAGCATCTTGACGGCGTACAATGAGCAGTTCTTC,CASILTAYNEQFF
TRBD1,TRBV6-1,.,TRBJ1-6,TGTGCCACCTCCGGGACAGTAACATTCAATTCACCCCTCCACTTT,CATSGTVTFNSPLHF
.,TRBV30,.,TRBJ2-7,TGTGCCTGGAGAGGAGGGGGTGTCTCCTACGAGCAGTACTTC,CAWRGGGVSYEQYF
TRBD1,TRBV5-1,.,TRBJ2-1,TGCGCCAGCAGCTTGATTTCGACAGGGCTCTCCTACAATGAGCAGTTCTTC,CASSLISTGLSYNEQFF
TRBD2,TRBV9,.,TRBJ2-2,TGTGCCAGCAGCGTAGCGGGGACTAGCATGGGCGGGGAGCTGTTTTTT,CASSVAGTSMGGELFF
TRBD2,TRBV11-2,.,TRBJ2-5,TGTGCCAGCAGCTTAGTCTGGCGGGGGATGCTGGAGACCCAGTACTTC,CASSLVWRGMLETQYF
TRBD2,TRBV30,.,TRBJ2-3,TGTGCCTGGAGTGTAACTAGCGGGGGCACAGATACGCAGTATTTT,CAWSVTSGGTDTQYF
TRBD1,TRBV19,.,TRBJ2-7,TGTGCCAGTAGTGGGGGACAGGGGACTTACGAGCAGTACTTC,CASSGGQGTYEQYF
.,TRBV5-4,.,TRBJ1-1,TGTGCCAGCAGCTTCCCGGGCATTGAAGCTTTCTTT,CASSFPGIEAFF
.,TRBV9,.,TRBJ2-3,TGTGCCAGCAGCTCCAGGACTACCTCTAGCACAGATACGCAGTATTTT,CASSSRTTSSTDTQYF
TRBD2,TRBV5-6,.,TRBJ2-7,TGTGCCAGCAGCGGCCAGCGGGAGATCTACGAGCAGTACTTC,CASSGQREIYEQYF
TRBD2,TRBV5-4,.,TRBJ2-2,TGTGCCAGCAGCTTGGGGGCTAGCGGGAGTTTTACCGGGGAGCTGTTTTTT,CASSLGASGSFTGELFF
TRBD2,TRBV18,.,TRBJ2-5,TGTGCCAGCTCACCTGGACTAGCGGGGCCGACGGTACAAGAGACCCAGTACTTC,CASSPGLAGPTVQETQYF
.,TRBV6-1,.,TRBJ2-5,TGTGCCAGCAGTGTAAGGGAGACCCAGTACTTC,CASSVRETQYF
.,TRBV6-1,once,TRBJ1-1,TGTGCCAGCAGTGAACCCGACAGGAACACTGAAGCTTTCTTT,CASSEPDRNTEAFF
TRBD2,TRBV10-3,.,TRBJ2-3,TGTGCCATCAGTTCTAGCGGGGGGCCTAACACAGATACGCAGTATTTT,CAISSSGGPNTDTQYF
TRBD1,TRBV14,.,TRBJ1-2,TGTGCCAGCAGCCATTGGACAGGGGGTGACTATGGCTACACCTTC,CASSHWTGGDYGYTF
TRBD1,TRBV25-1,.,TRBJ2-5,TGTGCCAGCAGTGAAGGGAAGGGGGCTGGAGAGACCCAGTACTTC,CASSEGKGAGETQYF
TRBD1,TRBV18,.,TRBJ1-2,TGTGCCAGCTCACCTTCCGTAGGACAGGGAGGGTATGGCTACACCTTC,CASSPSVGQGGYGYTF
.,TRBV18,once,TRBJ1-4,TGTGCCAGCTCGACCGGGAGTCCAAATGAAAAACTGTTTTTT,CASSTGSPNEKLFF
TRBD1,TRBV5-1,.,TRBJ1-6,TGCGCCAGCAGCCCACCGGGACAGGGGAATTCACCCCTCCACTTT,CASSPPGQGNSPLHF
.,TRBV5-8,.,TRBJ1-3,TGTGCCAGCAGCTTGGAAGGTCCTGGCAACACCATATATTTT,CASSLEGPGNTIYF
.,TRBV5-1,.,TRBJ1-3,TGCGCCAGCAGCTTGGAGACAAGCTCTGGAAACACCATATATTTT,CASSLETSSGNTIYF
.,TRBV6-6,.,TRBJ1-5,TGTGCCAGCTCACCTTCGGCCAATCAGCCCCAGCATTTT,CASSPSANQPQHF
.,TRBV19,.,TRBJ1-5,TGTGCCACAGAACAGGCTCCCAATCAGCCCCAGCATTTT,CATEQAPNQPQHF
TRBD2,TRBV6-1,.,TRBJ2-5,TGTGCCAGCAGGGAGACTAGCGCACAAGAGACCCAGTACTTC,CASRETSAQETQYF
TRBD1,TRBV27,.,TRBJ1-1,TGTGCCAGCAGAACGGACAGGGTTGAAGCTTTCTTT,CASRTDRVEAFF
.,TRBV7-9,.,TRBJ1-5,TGTGCCAGCAGCTCGGGACAAAAGGGGGGGCCCCAGCATTTT,CASSSGQKGGPQHF
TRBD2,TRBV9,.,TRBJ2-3,TGTGCCAGCAGCGTAGCTGGAGCGGGGGGGCGAACAGATACGCAGTATTTT,CASSVAGAGGRTDTQYF
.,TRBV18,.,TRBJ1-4,TGTGCCAGCTGTGGGCAGCGACGGGAAAAACTGTTTTTT,CASCGQRREKLFF
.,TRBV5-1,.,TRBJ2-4,TGCGCCAGCAGCTGGGGTCAGGCCAAAAACATTCAGTACTTC,CASSWGQAKNIQYF
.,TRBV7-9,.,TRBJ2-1,TGTGCCAGCAGCTCCTCAGGTGGCAATGAGCAGTTCTTC,CASSSSGGNEQFF
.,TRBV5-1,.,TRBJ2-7,TGCGCCAGCAACAACCATGGACCGTCATACGAGCAGTACTTC,CASNNHGPSYEQYF
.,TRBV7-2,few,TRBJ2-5,TGTGCCAGCAGCTTAGTTCGAGAGACCCAGTACTTC,CASSLVRETQYF
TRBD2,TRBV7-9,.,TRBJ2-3,TGTGCCAGCAGCTTAGTACCAGCGGGAGGCACAGATACGCAGTATTTT,CASSLVPAGGTDTQYF
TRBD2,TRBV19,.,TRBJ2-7,TGTGCCAGTCGGCTAGCGGACGTTGGAGAGCAGTACTTC,CASRLADVGEQYF
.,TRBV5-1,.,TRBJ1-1,TGCGCCAGCAGTACGACAGCGAACACTGAAGCTTTCTTT,CASSTTANTEAFF
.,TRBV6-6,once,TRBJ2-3,TGTGCCAGCAGTTATCGGGGAGGTCCCACAGATACGCAGTATTTT,CASSYRGGPTDTQYF
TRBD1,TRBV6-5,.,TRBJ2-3,TGTGCCAGCAGTTCCCGGGACAGGGGGGCAGATACGCAGTATTTT,CASSSRDRGADTQYF
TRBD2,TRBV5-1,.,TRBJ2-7,TGCGCCAGCAGCCCAGTGACTACTAGCGGGGGCACCTACGAGCAGTACTTC,CASSPVTTSGGTYEQYF
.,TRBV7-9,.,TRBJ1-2,TGTGCCAGCAGCCGAGGGGCGGCCGGGGGCCACTATGGCTACACCTTC,CASSRGAAGGHYGYTF
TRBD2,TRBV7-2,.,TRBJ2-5,TGTGCCAGCAGCTTAGCGACTAGCCCAGGCCAAGAGACCCAGTACTTC,CASSLATSPGQETQYF
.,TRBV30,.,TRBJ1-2,TGTGCCTGGAGTGGTTCAGGCGGACCGGGCTACACCTTC,CAWSGSGGPGYTF